This TCR beta chain was sequenced for a study of regulatory T cells in long-lasting Graves disease. Time point indicated: newly diagnosed GD, antithyroid drugs for less than 3 months. PBMC RNA was the source of the TCR library. This clonotype was seen at least ten times. The antigen is undetermined. Germline CDR1 reads LNHDA; CDR2 reads SQIVND (reference sequence). The length of the CDR3 is 15 residues. Broader study findings: Newly diagnosed Graves' patients exceeded persistent ones in TCR diversity.

Through Arm-PCR of CDR3 regions and iRepertoire HTBI primers, TCR beta libraries were built. TCRdb fed the multiplex PCR reads into MiXCR, producing one record per CDR3 protein. The sample lists more than 300,000 distinct CDR3 sequences, about a sixth occurring once. This specimen was peripheral blood mononuclear cells (PBMCs), taken at new diagnosis, from a patient treated with antithyroid drugs. The chain carries TRBV19 and TRBJ2-6; D perhaps matches TRBD1 (5 bases). This TCR was recovered from a female donor with Graves disease. The DNA for the CDR3 is TGTGCGAGCAGTAGAGACAGCTCTGGGGCCAACGTCCTGACTTTC. Protein: CASSRDSSGANVLTF.